Following are 13 T cell receptor beta chains from one sample sequenced in a study of blood T cell repertoires in COVID-19. Assay: immunoSEQ multiplex PCR; the TCRdb copy retains only in-frame clones and omits some. The sample has about 170,000 clones; approximately 92% are singletons. The sequenced sample was peripheral blood. The receptor set was obtained from a woman between 45 and 60 years old with acute or convalescent COVID-19.

This clone is a singleton in its sample. This chain connects TRBV19 to TRBJ2-1, with 9 bases lining up with TRBD1. CDR3 length equals 13 residues. Per the germline V gene, CDR1 is LNHDA and CDR2 is SQIVND (reference sequence). V gave up 7 bases and J gave up 8 bases; unmatched junction bases: 6. CDR3 sequence (DNA): TGTGCCAGTATGAAACAGGGGGCGGATGAGCAGTTCTTC. This sequence encodes CASMKQGADEQFF.

The CDR3 protein is CASSRGTSGSRYNEQFF. CDR3 DNA sequence: TGTGCCAGCAGCCGAGGGACTAGCGGGAGTAGGTACAATGAGCAGTTCTTC. The V and J genes are TRBV6-2 or TRBV6-3 and TRBJ2-1, with 14 positions matching TRBD2. CDR3 size: 17 residues. Germline CDR1 reads MNHEY; CDR2 reads SVGEGT. Trimming cost V 6 bases and J 4 bases; bases outside gene matches: 8.

The chain couples TRBV19 to TRBJ1-3, with D hard to call. Trimming took off 7 bases at V and 0 bases at J, with 10 bases between the two ends. This CDR3 comprises 14 residues. Germline CDR1 and CDR2: LNHDA and SQIVND (reference sequence). CDR3 residues: CASTKSGSGNTIYF. The CDR3 region has the DNA TGTGCCAGTACGAAGTCCGGCTCTGGAAACACCATATATTTT.

This rearrangement joins TRBV10-2 to TRBJ1-5; 9 bases agree with TRBD1. Germline V gene data show CDR1 as WSHSY and CDR2 as SAAADI. CDR3 size: 14 residues. The junction had 1 base not matched to a gene; V was cut back by 3 bases and J by 4 bases. CDR3 nucleotide sequence: TGCGCCAGCAGTGACGGGACAGGGAATCAGCCCCAGCATTTT. Its protein is CASSDGTGNQPQHF.

This chain links TRBV18 with TRBJ1-1; TRBD1 is a possible D gene (6 bases). V was cut by 5 bases and J by 1 base, with 8 bases left in between. Germline CDR1 is KGHSH and CDR2 is LQKENI. The length of the CDR3 is 13 residues. CDR3 protein: CASSADRNTEAFF. In nucleotides, the CDR3 is TGTGCCAGCTCAGCGGACAGGAACACTGAAGCTTTCTTT.

V usage is TRBV24-1 and J usage is TRBJ1-2, with 9 nucleotides matching TRBD1. The J segment lost 8 bases and the V segment lost 4 bases, leaving 7 bases of the junction unmatched. The V gene's germline CDR1 is KGHDR and CDR2 SFDVKD. The CDR3 extends over 14 amino acids. In nucleotides, the CDR3 is TGTGCCACCAGTGACTTGGGACAGGGAGAGGGCTACACCTTC. Protein product: CATSDLGQGEGYTF.

The V and J genes are TRBV7-6 and TRBJ2-5; D possibly corresponds to TRBD2 (6 bases). Germline V lookup: CDR1 SGHVS, CDR2 FNYEAQ. Trimming left V 1 base short and J 5 bases short, with 11 bases between. There are 14 residues in the CDR3. DNA for the CDR3: TGTGCCAGCAGCTTAGTCGGTGGGAGGGAGACCCAGTACTTC. It translates to CASSLVGGRETQYF. Together with reference TRBV7-6 and TRBJ2-5, the CDR3 gives the full variable domain: GAGVSQSPRYKVTKRGQDVALRCDPISGHVSLYWYRQALGQGPEFLTYFNYEAQQDKSGLPNDRFSAERPEGSISTLTIQRTEQRDSAMYRCASSLVGGRETQYFGPGTRLLVL.

The rearrangement links TRBV3-1 (or the pseudogene TRBV3-2) to TRBJ2-7; 8 bases agree with TRBD1. V gave up 1 base and J gave up 3 bases; unmatched junction bases: 5. Germline loops: CDR1 LGHDT, CDR2 YNNKEL (reference sequence). CDR3 length equals 15 residues. The CDR3 protein is CASSQGEDRVYEQYF. CDR3 bases: TGTGCCAGCAGCCAAGGGGAGGACAGGGTCTACGAGCAGTACTTC.

V gene TRBV19 combines with J gene TRBJ2-5; 10 positions match TRBD1. Germline CDR1 LNHDA, CDR2 SQIVND (reference sequence). The V segment lost 3 bases and the J segment 2 bases; nucleotides outside the gene matches: 6. This CDR3 has 16 amino acids. In DNA, the CDR3 is TGTGCCAGTAGTATGTCAGGGACAGGGGCTCAAGAGACCCAGTACTTC. Its protein product is CASSMSGTGAQETQYF.

The chain joins TRBV30 to TRBJ2-2; D possibly corresponds to TRBD1 (5 bases). The CDR3 contains 13 residues. The germline CDR1 and CDR2 sequences are GTSNPN and SVGIG (reference sequence). V lost 5 bases and J 7 bases, leaving 14 bases between the germline ends. The CDR3 coding sequence is TGTGCCTGGGGTGGTGGGGCGTTCGGGGAGCTGTTTTTT. It translates to CAWGGGAFGELFF.

CDR3 loop: CASRTGNTEAFF. The CDR3 coding sequence is TGTGCCAGCAGAACAGGAAACACTGAAGCTTTCTTT. The chain couples TRBV12-3 or TRBV12-4 to TRBJ1-1; maybe TRBD1 (5 bases). Trimming removed 6 bases at V and 2 bases at J, with 7 bases between. This CDR3 spans 12 amino acids.

The rearrangement links TRBV7-9 to TRBJ1-1, with D tentatively TRBD1 (6 bases). Germline V gene data show CDR1 as SEHNR and CDR2 as FQNEAQ (reference sequence). Trimming shortened V by 5 bases and J by 2 bases, and 12 bases separated the two germline ends. This CDR3 contains 14 residues. Written as DNA, the CDR3 is TGTGCCAGCAGCCTCAGGGGAAAAAACACTGAAGCTTTCTTT. It encodes CASSLRGKNTEAFF.

V usage is TRBV7-8 and J usage is TRBJ2-5; 11 nucleotides match TRBD1. The germline CDR1 and CDR2 sequences are SGHVS and FQNEAQ. The CDR3 runs 16 residues. V lost 5 bases, J lost 6 bases, and 11 bases stayed unmatched. The CDR3 is CASSHLGQGVWQTQYF. CDR3 DNA sequence: TGTGCCAGCAGCCACCTGGGACAGGGGGTTTGGCAGACCCAGTACTTC. The entire variable domain, with the rest obtained from reference TRBV7-8 and TRBJ2-5, is as follows: GAGVSQSPRYKVAKRGQDVALRCDPISGHVSLFWYQQALGQGPEFLTYFQNEAQLDKSGLPSDRFFAERPEGSVSTLKIQRTQQEDSAVYLCASSHLGQGVWQTQYFGPGTRLLVL.